This entry features one TCR beta chain sequence. Its matching antigen is unknown. The sample is drawn from a study of cytomegalovirus exposure and HLA in healthy donors. PCR used 60 Vbeta primers and 13 Jbeta primers. The repertoire was sequenced with immunoSEQ multiplex PCR; TCRdb's copy has only in-frame clones and lacks some. Here the sample spans about 130,000 clones, roughly 83% being singletons. Study-wide results and caveats: For cytomegalovirus status, the classifier reportedly gave diagnoses with high specificity and sensitivity.

This CDR3 has 16 amino acids. V trimming: 1 base; J trimming: 1 base; junction bases outside the gene matches: 3. The germline CDR1 and CDR2 sequences are SGHRS and YFSETQ. The TCR sequence derives from a man younger than 35 in good health and CMV-seronegative. This chain joins TRBV5-1 and TRBJ2-2; TRBD2 agrees at 8 bases. The sample comprised PBMCs. This CDR3 is CASSLLAGGNTGELFF. CDR3 DNA sequence: TGCGCCAGCAGCTTGCTAGCGGGTGGGAACACCGGGGAGCTGTTTTTT. Together with reference TRBV5-1 and TRBJ2-2, the CDR3 gives the full variable domain: KAGVTQTPRYLIKTRGQQVTLSCSPISGHRSVSWYQQTPGQGLQFLFEYFSETQRNKGNFPGRFSGRQFSNSRSEMNVSTLELGDSALYLCASSLLAGGNTGELFFGEGSRLTVL.